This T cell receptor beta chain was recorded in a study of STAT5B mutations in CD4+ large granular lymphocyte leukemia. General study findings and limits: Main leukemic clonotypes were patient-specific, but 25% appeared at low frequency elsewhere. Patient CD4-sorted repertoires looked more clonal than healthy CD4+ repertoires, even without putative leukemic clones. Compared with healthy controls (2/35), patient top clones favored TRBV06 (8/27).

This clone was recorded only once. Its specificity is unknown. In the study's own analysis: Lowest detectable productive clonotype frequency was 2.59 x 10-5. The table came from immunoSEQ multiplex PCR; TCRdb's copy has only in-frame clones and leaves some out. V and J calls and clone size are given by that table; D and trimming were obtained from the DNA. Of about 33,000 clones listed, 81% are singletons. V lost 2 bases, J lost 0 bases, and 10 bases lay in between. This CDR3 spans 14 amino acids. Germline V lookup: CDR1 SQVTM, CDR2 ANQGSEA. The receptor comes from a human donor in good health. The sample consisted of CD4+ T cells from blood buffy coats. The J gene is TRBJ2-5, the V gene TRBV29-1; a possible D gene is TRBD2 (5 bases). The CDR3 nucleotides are TGCAGCGTTGAAATGACGGGGTACCAAGAGACCCAGTACTTC. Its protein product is CSVEMTGYQETQYF.